The rows below give T cell receptor beta chains drawn from one sample of a study of cytomegalovirus exposure and HLA in healthy donors. Clones were read by immunoSEQ multiplex PCR, and TCRdb kept only the in-frame ones, dropping some. This table holds 100,000 to 150,000 clones, roughly 83% found once. What was sequenced was PBMCs. These receptors were collected from a young man in good health and CMV-seronegative. CDR3s include the opening cysteine and the closing phenylalanine or tryptophan. The order of the fields is V gene, J gene, clone size, D gene, CDR3 length, CDR3 protein, CDR3 DNA. A D gene is named only where the DNA matches it firmly. Rows may omit the clone size; those that give it use once, few, many or a size class.

TRBV27	TRBJ1-3	NA	NA	16	CASSPIGGSSGNTIYF	TGTGCCAGCAGTCCCATCGGGGGTTCTTCTGGAAACACCATATATTTT
TRBV4-2	TRBJ2-3	NA	NA	15	CASSQGLVGTDTQYF	TGTGCCAGCAGCCAAGGTTTGGTAGGCACAGATACGCAGTATTTT
TRBV25-1	TRBJ2-7	NA	TRBD1	17	CASSSHQGVKSSYEQYF	TGTGCCAGCAGTTCTCACCAGGGGGTTAAGAGCTCCTACGAGCAGTACTTC
TRBV7-2	TRBJ2-7	NA	NA	13	CASSLAADYEQYF	TGTGCCAGCAGCTTAGCGGCCGACTACGAGCAGTACTTC
TRBV7-9	TRBJ2-1	NA	NA	15	CSSSPPSLTKNEQFF	TGTTCCAGCAGCCCCCCCAGCCTAACTAAGAATGAGCAGTTCTTC
TRBV7-8	TRBJ2-7	NA	NA	15	CASSLATGISYEQYF	TGTGCCAGCAGCTTAGCTACAGGAATCTCCTACGAGCAGTACTTC
TRBV6-6	TRBJ2-7	NA	NA	14	CASSYKTNSYEQYF	TGTGCCAGCAGCTATAAAACTAACTCCTACGAGCAGTACTTC
TRBV4-1	TRBJ2-1	NA	TRBD2	17	CASSQDLAGVSYNEQFF	TGCGCCAGCAGCCAAGATCTAGCGGGAGTCTCCTACAATGAGCAGTTCTTC
TRBV9	TRBJ2-3	NA	TRBD2	16	CASSKEGRAFTDTQYF	TGTGCCAGCAGCAAAGAGGGGAGGGCCTTTACAGATACGCAGTATTTT
TRBV7-9	TRBJ2-7	NA	TRBD2	18	CSSSSTMVSGLAGDEQYF	TGTTCCAGCAGCTCTACAATGGTCTCGGGACTAGCGGGAGACGAGCAGTACTTC
TRBV15	TRBJ2-2	NA	TRBD2	13	CASGTSSTGELFF	TGTGCCAGCGGGACTAGCTCGACCGGGGAGCTGTTTTTT
TRBV7-9	TRBJ1-3	NA	NA	12	CASSWGTGQTQF	TGTGCCAGCAGCTGGGGTACGGGACAAACTCAATTT
TRBV30	TRBJ2-7	NA	TRBD1	14	CAWSGQGGSREQYF	TGTGCCTGGAGTGGACAGGGGGGATCTCGCGAGCAGTACTTC
TRBV5-1	TRBJ2-3	NA	NA	15	CASRGGTASTDTQYF	TGCGCCAGCCGGGGGGGGACAGCCAGCACAGATACGCAGTATTTT
TRBV5-6	TRBJ2-2	NA	NA	16	CASSLAVGLNTGELFF	TGTGCCAGCAGCTTGGCCGTGGGCTTGAACACCGGGGAGCTGTTTTTT
TRBV23-1	TRBJ2-5	NA	NA	18	CASSLKRTCRETKGTQYF	TGCGCCAGCAGTCTCAAACGGACATGCCGAGAGACCAAAGGGACCCAGTACTTC
TRBV4-1	TRBJ2-1	NA	NA	17	CASSQEGQQPAINEQFF	TGCGCCAGCAGCCAAGAGGGACAACAGCCGGCGATTAATGAGCAGTTCTTC
TRBV27	TRBJ2-2	NA	TRBD1	16	CASSFSGTGNTGELFF	TGTGCCAGCAGTTTCTCCGGGACAGGGAACACCGGGGAGCTGTTTTTT
TRBV4-3	TRBJ1-3	NA	TRBD1	16	CASSLQYTGAGNTIYF	TGCGCCAGCAGCCTTCAATATACAGGGGCCGGAAACACCATATATTTT
TRBV11-1	TRBJ2-7	NA	NA	15	CASSLGIRGSYEQYF	TGTGCCAGCAGCTTAGGAATCAGGGGTTCCTACGAGCAGTACTTC
TRBV28	TRBJ1-1	NA	NA	8	CASGLAFF	TGTGCCAGCGGGCTTGCTTTCTTT
TRBV30	TRBJ1-3	NA	NA	16	CAWSTQTEISGNTIYF	TGTGCCTGGAGTACCCAAACAGAGATCTCTGGAAACACCATATATTTT
TRBV5-4	TRBJ2-1	once	TRBD2	15	CASSQRDGSYNEQFF	TGTGCCAGCAGCCAGCGGGACGGGTCCTACAATGAGCAGTTCTTC
TRBV19	TRBJ1-4	NA	TRBD1	16	CASSSSRTGANEKLFF	TGTGCCAGTAGTAGCTCCAGGACAGGGGCTAATGAAAAACTGTTTTTT
TRBV10-3	TRBJ2-7	NA	TRBD1	15	CAISARDRSSYEQYF	TGTGCCATCAGTGCGAGGGACAGGAGCTCCTACGAGCAGTACTTC
TRBV7-9	TRBJ2-5	NA	TRBD2	17	CASSQSSGRAGQETQYF	TGTGCCAGCAGCCAATCTAGCGGGAGGGCGGGGCAAGAGACCCAGTACTTC
TRBV5-4	TRBJ2-7	NA	TRBD2	14	CASSRTSGTYEQYF	TGTGCCAGCAGCCGGACTAGCGGGACCTACGAGCAGTACTTC
TRBV11-1	TRBJ1-1	few	NA	17	CASSLAWAGEMNTEAFF	TGTGCCAGCAGCTTAGCGTGGGCAGGTGAGATGAACACTGAAGCTTTCTTT
TRBV6-5	TRBJ2-7	NA	TRBD1	14	CASSYAGTGNEQYF	TGTGCCAGCAGTTACGCCGGGACAGGTAACGAGCAGTACTTC
TRBV4-1	TRBJ1-1	NA	NA	15	CASSQNRAMNTEAFF	TGCGCCAGCAGCCAGAACAGAGCAATGAACACTGAAGCTTTCTTT
TRBV4-3	TRBJ2-1	NA	TRBD2	17	CASSQIFGTSGSNEQFF	TGCGCCAGCAGCCAGATTTTTGGGACTAGCGGGAGCAATGAGCAGTTCTTC
TRBV18	TRBJ1-3	NA	NA	15	CASSEGTNSGNTIYF	TGTGCCAGCTCAGAAGGGACAAACTCTGGAAACACCATATATTTT
TRBV7-3	TRBJ2-3	NA	TRBD1	17	CASSSKPGQGAIDTQYF	TGTGCCAGCAGCTCCAAACCTGGGCAGGGGGCAATAGATACGCAGTATTTT
TRBV5-1	TRBJ2-1	NA	NA	15	CASTWTGESYNEQFF	TGCGCCAGCACCTGGACGGGAGAATCCTACAATGAGCAGTTCTTC
TRBV2	TRBJ2-2	NA	TRBD2	16	CASSVGLAGGTGELFF	TGTGCCAGCAGCGTCGGACTAGCGGGAGGCACCGGGGAGCTGTTTTTT
TRBV5-1	TRBJ2-5	NA	NA	14	CASSPPDNQETQYF	TGCGCCAGCAGCCCACCGGACAACCAAGAGACCCAGTACTTC
TRBV27	TRBJ1-1	NA	NA	17	CASSLFPPQGSFTEAFF	TGTGCCAGCAGTTTATTCCCCCCACAGGGTAGTTTCACTGAAGCTTTCTTT
TRBV20-1	TRBJ2-4	NA	NA	11	CSASSENIQYF	TGCAGTGCTAGTTCAGAAAACATTCAGTACTTC
TRBV14	TRBJ1-1	few	NA	12	CASSTGPRGAFF	TGTGCCAGCAGCACAGGGCCTAGGGGAGCTTTCTTT
TRBV4-2	TRBJ2-7	NA	NA	16	CASSQGARTTRDEQYF	TGTGCCAGCAGCCAAGGCGCCAGAACTACTAGAGACGAGCAGTACTTC
TRBV30	TRBJ1-3	NA	NA	13	CARGQRTGNTIYF	TGTGCCAGAGGGCAGAGGACTGGAAACACCATATATTTT
TRBV7-3	TRBJ2-3	NA	TRBD2	18	CASSLGFGGTSEQYTQYF	TGTGCCAGCAGCTTGGGTTTTGGTGGGACTAGCGAACAATATACGCAGTATTTT
TRBV9	TRBJ2-5	NA	NA	15	CASSVGIVSIETQYF	TGTGCCAGCAGCGTAGGAATAGTAAGCATCGAGACCCAGTACTTC
TRBV6-6	TRBJ1-1	few	TRBD1	12	CASSYGTGEAFF	TGTGCCAGCAGTTACGGGACAGGTGAAGCTTTCTTT
TRBV28	TRBJ2-1	NA	NA	13	CASQRGSYNEQFF	TGTGCCAGTCAACGGGGTTCCTACAATGAGCAGTTCTTC
TRBV5-5	TRBJ2-4	few	TRBD1	14	CASSFEGQGRIQYF	TGTGCCAGCAGCTTTGAAGGACAGGGACGCATTCAGTACTTC
TRBV9	TRBJ2-3	NA	TRBD2	15	CASSAGGWGTDTQYF	TGTGCCAGCAGCGCCGGGGGGTGGGGCACAGATACGCAGTATTTT
TRBV15	TRBJ2-3	once	TRBD1	15	CATSRDRVDVDTQYF	TGTGCCACCAGCCGGGACAGGGTTGATGTAGATACGCAGTATTTT
TRBV18	TRBJ2-7	NA	NA	12	CASSPQGVEQYF	TGTGCCAGCTCACCTCAGGGTGTAGAGCAGTACTTC
TRBV15	TRBJ2-1	NA	NA	14	CATSRGGPGNEQFF	TGTGCCACCAGCAGAGGGGGGCCGGGCAATGAGCAGTTCTTC
TRBV2	TRBJ2-3	NA	NA	12	CASSLFRETQYF	TGTGCCAGCAGTCTTTTTCGGGAGACGCAGTATTTT
TRBV11-2	TRBJ2-2	once	TRBD2	15	CASSLILRESGELFF	TGTGCCAGCAGCTTAATCCTGCGGGAGTCCGGGGAGCTGTTTTTT
TRBV6-4	TRBJ2-5	few	TRBD2	16	CASSDYGSGRVKTQYF	TGTGCCAGCAGTGACTATGGTAGCGGGAGGGTCAAGACCCAGTACTTC
TRBV19	TRBJ1-1	NA	TRBD1	16	CASSIGGGWRNTEAFF	TGTGCCAGTAGTATTGGAGGGGGCTGGAGGAACACTGAAGCTTTCTTT